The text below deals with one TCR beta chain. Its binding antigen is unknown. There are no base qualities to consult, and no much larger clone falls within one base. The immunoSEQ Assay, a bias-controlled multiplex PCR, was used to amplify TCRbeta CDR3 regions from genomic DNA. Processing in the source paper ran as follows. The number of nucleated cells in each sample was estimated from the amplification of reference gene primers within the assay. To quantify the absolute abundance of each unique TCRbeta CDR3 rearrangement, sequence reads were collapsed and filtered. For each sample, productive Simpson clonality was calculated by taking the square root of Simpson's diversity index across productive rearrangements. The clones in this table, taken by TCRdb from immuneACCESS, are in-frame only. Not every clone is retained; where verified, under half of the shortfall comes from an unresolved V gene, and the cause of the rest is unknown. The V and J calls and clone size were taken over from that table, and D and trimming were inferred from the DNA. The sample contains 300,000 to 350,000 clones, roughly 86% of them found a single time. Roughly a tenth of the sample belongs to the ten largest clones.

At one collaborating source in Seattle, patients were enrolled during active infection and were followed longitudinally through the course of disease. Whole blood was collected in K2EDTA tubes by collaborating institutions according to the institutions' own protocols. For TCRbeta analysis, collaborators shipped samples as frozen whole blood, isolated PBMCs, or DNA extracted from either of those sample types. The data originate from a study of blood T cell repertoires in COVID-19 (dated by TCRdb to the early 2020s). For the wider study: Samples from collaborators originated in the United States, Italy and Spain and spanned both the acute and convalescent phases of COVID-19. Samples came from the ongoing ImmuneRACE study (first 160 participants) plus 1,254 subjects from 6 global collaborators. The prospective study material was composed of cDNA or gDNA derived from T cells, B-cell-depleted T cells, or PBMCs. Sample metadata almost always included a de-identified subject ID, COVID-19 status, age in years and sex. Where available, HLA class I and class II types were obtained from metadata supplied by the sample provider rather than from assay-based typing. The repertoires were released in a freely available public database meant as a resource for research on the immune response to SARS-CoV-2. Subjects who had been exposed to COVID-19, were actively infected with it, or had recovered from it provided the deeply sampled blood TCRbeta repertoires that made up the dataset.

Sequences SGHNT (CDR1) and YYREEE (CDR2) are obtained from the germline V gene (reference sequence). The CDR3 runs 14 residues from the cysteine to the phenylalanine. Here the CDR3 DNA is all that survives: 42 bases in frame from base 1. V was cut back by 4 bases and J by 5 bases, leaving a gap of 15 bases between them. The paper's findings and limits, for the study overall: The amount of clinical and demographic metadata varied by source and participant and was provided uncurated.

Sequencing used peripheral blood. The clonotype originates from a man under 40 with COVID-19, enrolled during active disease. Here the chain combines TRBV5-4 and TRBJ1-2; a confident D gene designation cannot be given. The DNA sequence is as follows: TGTGCCAGCAGCCTCGGCGGCAGCACGTATGGCTACACCTTC. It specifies CASSLGGSTYGYTF.